This T cell receptor (beta chain) is from a study of cytomegalovirus exposure and HLA in healthy donors. Study results and limitations: HLA alleles showed associations with some 15,000 TCR beta sequences in a later analysis, at a 0.05 false discovery rate.

Use of 60 Vbeta and 13 Jbeta primers characterized the PCR. Only in-frame clones appear in the TCRdb table, and some are missing; sequencing was by immunoSEQ multiplex PCR. The data show 100,000 to 150,000 clones, about two thirds seen once. Details on this clone: Its antigen remains unknown.

Nominally healthy donors provided the samples, though records likely missed some immune exposures. Sequenced sample: PBMCs. This sequence originates from a man aged 25 to 45 in good health and CMV-seronegative.

The CDR3 loop is CASSSPGIVGELFF. The CDR3 DNA sequence: TGTGCCAGCAGTTCCCCGGGGATCGTCGGGGAGCTGTTTTTT. The V gene is TRBV28, the J gene TRBJ2-2; tentatively, D is TRBD2 (5 bases). Trimming removed 4 bases from V and 7 bases from J, with 13 bases in between. Germline CDR1 is MDHEN and CDR2 is SYDVKM. CDR3 length: 14 amino acids.